Below, 32 T cell receptor beta chains from the same sample are listed, as sequenced in a study of T cell repertoires in cytomegalovirus infection. TCRdb ran MiXCR on the reads and lists one entry per CDR3 protein. The table has a few hundred thousand distinct CDR3 sequences, roughly 25% seen once. Antigens of these TCRs are unknown. Sample: cultured PBMCs, taken from culture after CMV antigen stimulation. Receptors originate from a human donor in good health (CMV status not recorded). Some clones in this sample may be carry-over from other donors' samples.

The sample holds many counts of this clonotype. This rearrangement joins TRBV12-3 or TRBV12-4 to TRBJ2-1, with TRBD2 matching 9 bases. The ends lost 0 bases at V and 9 bases at J; junction bases unmatched: 6. The CDR3 runs 15 residues. The CDR3 is CASSLASGRNGEQFF. Written as DNA, the CDR3 is TGTGCCAGCAGTTTAGCTAGCGGGAGAAATGGTGAGCAGTTCTTC.

Only a few counts were recorded for this clonotype. V gene TRBV6-5 combines with J gene TRBJ1-5; 10 nucleotides line up with TRBD1. The V gene's germline CDR1 is MNHEY and CDR2 SVGAGI. The length of the CDR3 is 18 residues. V trimming: 4 bases; J trimming: 4 bases; junction bases outside the gene matches: 13. The CDR3, as DNA: TGTGCCAGCAGTTCCCTTTCCCGGACAGGGGGTCGAAATCAGCCCCAGCATTTT. Translated: CASSSLSRTGGRNQPQHF.

The chain links TRBV12-3 or TRBV12-4 to TRBJ2-5, with a possible D match to TRBD2 (7 bases). The CDR3 extends over 11 amino acids. Trimming left V 11 bases short and J 10 bases short, with 17 bases between. CDR3 in amino acids: CAASQGGGQYF. DNA for the CDR3: TGTGCCGCGTCCCAGGGAGGGGGCCAGTACTTC.

This clonotype was seen many times. This rearrangement joins TRBV7-2 to TRBJ2-5, with D uncertain. This CDR3 contains 11 residues. The germline V gene encodes CDR1 SGHTA and CDR2 FQGNSA. The V gene lost 5 bases and the J gene lost 5 bases, with 6 bases spanning the gap. CDR3 region: CASSLTETQYF. The CDR3 DNA is TGTGCCAGCAGCCTCACGGAGACCCAGTACTTC.

This clonotype was picked up one time. The chain recombines TRBV7-3 with TRBJ1-2, with 12 bases that match TRBD1. Looked up from germline, CDR1 is SGHTA and CDR2 is FQGTGA. The CDR3 is 17 residues long. Losses at the gene ends were 2 bases for V and 8 bases for J; bases not matched to a gene: 12. The CDR3 reads CASSLDTPGQGANGYTF. CDR3 coding DNA: TGTGCCAGCAGCTTAGACACTCCGGGACAGGGGGCGAACGGCTACACCTTC.

This clonotype showed up many times. This chain joins TRBV7-2 and TRBJ2-2, with 7 bases that match TRBD2. Germline V gene sequence: CDR1 SGHTA, CDR2 FQGNSA. This CDR3 contains 16 residues. Trimming at V came to 1 base and at J to 4 bases, leaving 6 bases not matched to a gene. The CDR3 protein is CASSLVPGGGTGELFF. In DNA form, the CDR3 reads TGTGCCAGCAGCTTAGTTCCGGGAGGAGGCACCGGGGAGCTGTTTTTT.

Comment on this clonotype: It may be a read error: a sequence one base away is much more abundant. This likely comes from a read error, as the CDR3 has no conserved phenylalanine or tryptophan at its end. J is TRBJ2-5 and V is TRBV12-3 or TRBV12-4, with D hard to call. CDR3 length equals 13 residues. The V gene lost 5 bases and the J gene lost 4 bases, with 11 bases spanning the gap. CDR3 region: CASSRNRRETQYC. The CDR3 nucleotides read TGTGCCAGCAGTCGCAACCGGAGAGAGACCCAGTACTGC.

The genes are TRBV20-1 and TRBJ2-1; D remains unclear. The length of the CDR3 is 15 residues. V lost 6 bases and J 0 bases, leaving 15 bases between the germline ends. Germline lookup yields CDR1 DFQATT and CDR2 SNEGSKA (reference sequence). Here the CDR3 reads CSAKAWASSYNEQFF. In DNA, the CDR3 is TGCAGTGCCAAAGCGTGGGCCAGCTCCTACAATGAGCAGTTCTTC.

V usage is TRBV25-1 and J usage is TRBJ2-2; 11 bases match TRBD2. After removal of 2 bases from V and 5 bases from J, the junction contained 4 bases not matched to a gene. Per germline, CDR1 MGHDK and CDR2 SYGVNS. The CDR3 totals 16 residues. As DNA, the CDR3 is TGTGCCAGCAGTGAACCTCGGACTAGCGGGACCGGGGAGCTGTTTTTT. Its translation: CASSEPRTSGTGELFF.

This clonotype turned up a few times. The chain links TRBV5-8 to TRBJ1-2; D perhaps matches TRBD1 (5 bases). CDR1 and CDR2 from the germline V gene are SGHTS and YDEGEE. CDR3 length: 13 amino acids. Trimming pared 3 bases from V and 3 bases from J, leaving 9 bases between. The CDR3 DNA reads as TGTGCCAGCAGCTCCGGACAAGACTATGGCTACACCTTC. Translated, it gives CASSSGQDYGYTF.

This clonotype came up many times. The gene calls are TRBV7-2 and TRBJ1-1, with D perhaps TRBD1 (6 bases). Looked up from germline, CDR1 is SGHTA and CDR2 is FQGNSA. The V and J ends lost 4 bases and 2 bases respectively, with 8 bases between them. There are 13 residues in the CDR3. The CDR3 loop is CASSWDINTEAFF. The DNA of the CDR3 is TGTGCCAGCAGCTGGGACATTAACACTGAAGCTTTCTTT.

V is TRBV27 and J is TRBJ2-1; D possibly corresponds to TRBD2 (5 bases). The V and J ends lost 5 bases and 0 bases respectively, with 11 bases between them. Germline CDR1 reads MNHEY; CDR2 reads SMNVEV (reference sequence). This CDR3 has 15 amino acids. For the CDR3, the DNA is TGTGCCAGCAGTGCGCGGGTCAGCTCCTACAATGAGCAGTTCTTC. It is translated as CASSARVSSYNEQFF.

V usage is TRBV6-2 or TRBV6-3 and J usage is TRBJ2-1, with 7 nucleotides matching TRBD2. Germline V CDR1 and CDR2: MNHEY, SVGEGT. V trimming: 2 bases; J trimming: 4 bases; junction bases outside the gene matches: 14. The CDR3 is 18 amino acids. CDR3 amino acids: CASSYGGGSPDRYNEQFF. The DNA for the CDR3 is TGTGCCAGCAGTTACGGTGGCGGGAGTCCAGATAGGTACAATGAGCAGTTCTTC.

This clonotype showed up just a few times. The J gene is TRBJ2-5, the V gene TRBV12-3 or TRBV12-4, with TRBD2 as a possible D gene (6 bases). The V gene lost 5 bases and the J gene lost 4 bases, with 14 bases spanning the gap. This CDR3 has 14 amino acids. The CDR3 nucleotides read TGTGCCAGCAGTCCAAATAACGGGGGAGAGACCCAGTACTTC. This gives the protein CASSPNNGGETQYF.

In its sample, this clonotype was seen a few times. The chain joins TRBV19 to TRBJ1-6, with no clear D. The ends were cut back, 8 bases at V and 4 bases at J, with 9 bases in the middle. The germline gives CDR1 LNHDA, CDR2 SQIVND (reference sequence). CDR3 size: 13 residues. The CDR3 nucleotides are TGTGCCAGTGCGACGGTATATAATTCACCCCTCCACTTT. As protein: CASATVYNSPLHF.

The rearrangement links TRBV4-2 to TRBJ2-7; TRBD2 matches at 11 bases. The CDR3 runs 16 residues. The V gene end was trimmed by 2 bases and the J gene end by 6 bases; junction bases not matched to a gene: 9. The germline V gene has CDR1 LGHNA and CDR2 YNFKEQ. In DNA, the CDR3 is TGTGCCAGCAGCCAACCCGGGACTAGCGGAGGGGCCGAGCAGTACTTC. Amino acid sequence: CASSQPGTSGGAEQYF.

The table lists this clonotype with many counts. The chain employs TRBV7-2 and TRBJ2-2; TRBD2 matches 8 bases. This CDR3 comprises 16 residues. The germline V gene has CDR1 SGHTA and CDR2 FQGNSA. The V and J ends lost 2 bases and 6 bases, in that order; junction bases with no gene match: 8. In DNA, the CDR3 is TGTGCCAGCAGCTTAATCCAGCGGGAGTTCCCCGGGGAGCTGTTTTTT. Protein product: CASSLIQREFPGELFF.

CDR3 sequence: CASRGTTARGEQYV. The CDR3 coding sequence is TGTGCCAGCAGGGGCACGACTGCGCGGGGGGAGCAGTACGTC. The genes are TRBV6-2 or TRBV6-3 and TRBJ2-7; 7 bases agree with TRBD2. The V and J ends lost 6 bases and 7 bases, in that order; junction bases with no gene match: 12. CDR3 length equals 14 residues. Per germline, CDR1 MNHEY and CDR2 SVGEGT.

The rearrangement links TRBV2 to TRBJ2-1; 8 bases align to TRBD2. V shed 9 bases and J 7 bases; nucleotides not matched to a gene: 11. The CDR3 extends over 14 amino acids. Germline lookup yields CDR1 SNHLY and CDR2 FYNNEI. The CDR3 reads CARKSGSLLNEQFF. The CDR3 DNA sequence: TGTGCCAGAAAGAGCGGGAGTCTCCTTAATGAGCAGTTCTTC.

The gene calls are TRBV28 and TRBJ2-7; D call uncertain. The CDR3 loop spans 14 amino acids. V lost 3 bases to trimming and J lost 1 base, with 10 bases between them. Germline values: CDR1 MDHEN, CDR2 SYDVKM. CDR3 loop: CASSLFQLSYEQYF. The CDR3 DNA sequence: TGTGCCAGCAGTTTGTTCCAGCTATCCTACGAGCAGTACTTC.

The rearrangement links TRBV7-2 to TRBJ2-7; 11 bases match TRBD2. This CDR3 is 16 amino acids long. The V gene's germline CDR1 is SGHTA and CDR2 FQGNSA. With 5 bases clipped from V and 2 bases from J, the junction kept 8 bases outside the gene matches. CDR3 sequence (DNA): TGTGCCAGCAGCGGTAAACTAGCGGGAGTTCCCTACGAGCAGTACGTC. This codes for CASSGKLAGVPYEQYV.

This sequence joins TRBV27 and TRBJ2-1; TRBD1 is a possible D gene (5 bases). CDR1 is MNHEY and CDR2 is SMNVEV in the germline V gene (reference sequence). V was pared by 2 bases and J by 4 bases, with 9 bases between. This CDR3 comprises 14 residues. CDR3 region: CASSLTAGYNEQFF. As DNA, the CDR3 is TGTGCCAGCAGTTTAACGGCAGGGTACAATGAGCAGTTCTTC.

This clonotype has only a few counts. This chain links TRBV15 with TRBJ1-2, with no clear D. Germline V gives CDR1 LNHNV, CDR2 YYDKDF (reference sequence). V was pared by 0 bases and J by 3 bases, with 14 bases between. The CDR3 sequence is 16 residues long. CDR3 DNA: TGTGCCACCAGCAGAGATTACACATCCCCCTACTATGGCTACACCTTC. This translates into CATSRDYTSPYYGYTF.

This clonotype was seen repeatedly, ten times or more. This CDR3 reads CASTSPEGPKGNTIYF. CDR3 nucleotides: TGTGCCAGCACCTCCCCGGAGGGGCCGAAAGGAAACACCATATATTTT. The chain joins TRBV7-2 to TRBJ1-3, with a possible D match to TRBD1 (5 bases). The V and J ends lost 7 bases and 4 bases respectively, with 20 bases between them. This CDR3 contains 16 residues. Germline V gene lookup returns CDR1 SGHTA and CDR2 FQGNSA.

This clonotype was seen ten or more times. This chain connects TRBV7-8 to TRBJ2-1; 9 nucleotides align to TRBD2. Germline-derived CDR1 and CDR2 are SGHVS and FQNEAQ. Trimming removed 3 bases from V and 9 bases from J; junction bases left unmatched: 6. This CDR3 is 14 amino acids long. DNA of the CDR3: TGTGCCAGCAGCTTGCCTAGCGGGAATGGTGAGCAGTTCTTC. It encodes CASSLPSGNGEQFF.

This clonotype has at least ten counts. The rearrangement links TRBV11-2 to TRBJ1-6; D possibly corresponds to TRBD1 (6 bases). The CDR3 consists of 14 residues. The V and J ends lost 6 bases and 8 bases respectively, with 14 bases between them. In germline, CDR1 is SGHAT, CDR2 FQNNGV. Here the CDR3 reads CASSYGTSHSPLHF. CDR3 bases: TGTGCCAGCAGTTACGGGACATCCCATTCACCCCTCCACTTT.

The chain has TRBV20-1 and TRBJ2-7, with D possibly being TRBD2 (5 bases). V gave up 6 bases and J gave up 0 bases, with 18 bases separating them. The CDR3 covers 15 residues. Germline V CDR1 and CDR2: DFQATT, SNEGSKA (reference sequence). The CDR3 region is CSAPRDGDSSYEQYF. The CDR3 nucleotides read TGCAGTGCCCCGAGAGACGGGGATAGCTCCTACGAGCAGTACTTC.

CDR3 loop: CASSPGGTSGRNEQFF. CDR3 in DNA: TGTGCCAGCAGTCCTGGAGGGACTAGCGGGAGGAATGAGCAGTTCTTC. The chain recombines TRBV6-2 or TRBV6-3 with TRBJ2-1, with 15 bases matching TRBD2. Germline CDR1 and CDR2: MNHEY and SVGEGT. The CDR3 length is 16 residues. V dropped 5 bases and J dropped 7; count of bases not matched to a gene: 6.

This clonotype has at least ten counts. The V and J genes are TRBV11-1 and TRBJ2-5, with D possibly TRBD1 on 6 matching bases. The CDR3 totals 17 residues. Trimming shortened V by 0 bases and J by 3 bases, and 17 bases separated the two germline ends. Germline V gene sequence: CDR1 SGHAT, CDR2 FQDESV (reference sequence). CDR3: CASSLALSEQGKETQYF. The DNA for the CDR3 is TGTGCCAGCAGCTTAGCGTTATCGGAGCAGGGGAAAGAGACCCAGTACTTC.

The rearrangement links TRBV3-1 to TRBJ2-3, with D tentatively TRBD2 (6 bases). This CDR3 spans 13 amino acids. The V gene's germline CDR1 is LGHDT and CDR2 YNNKEL (reference sequence). Between the trimmed V and J ends, which lost 4 bases and 7 bases, there was a span of 12 bases. This CDR3 reads CASSPEGGNTQYF. The CDR3 bases are TGTGCCAGCAGCCCGGAGGGCGGGAATACGCAGTATTTT.

This clonotype showed up just a few times. V is TRBV28 and J is TRBJ2-3; D unresolved. Per germline, CDR1 MDHEN and CDR2 SYDVKM. The CDR3 has 15 amino acids. Deletions cut 5 bases from V and 1 base from J, with 13 bases between. CDR3 sequence (DNA): TGTGCCAGCAGTAGCCCTGGCGCTGGCACAGATACGCAGTATTTT. Protein sequence: CASSSPGAGTDTQYF. Looking up the rest from reference TRBV28 and TRBJ2-3 gives the full variable domain: DVKVTQSSRYLVKRTGEKVFLECVQDMDHENMFWYRQDPGLGLRLIYFSYDVKMKEKGDIPEGYSVSREKKERFSLILESASTNQTSMYLCASSSPGAGTDTQYFGPGTRLTVL.

This clonotype appeared many times. The chain carries TRBV7-2 and TRBJ2-1; D is uncertain. The V gene's germline CDR1 is SGHTA and CDR2 FQGNSA. The V gene lost 1 base and the J gene lost 7 bases, with 11 bases spanning the gap. There are 14 residues in the CDR3. The CDR3 coding sequence is TGTGCCAGCAGCTTAGTTGTTTCTGTAAATGAGCAGTTCTTC. This codes for CASSLVVSVNEQFF.